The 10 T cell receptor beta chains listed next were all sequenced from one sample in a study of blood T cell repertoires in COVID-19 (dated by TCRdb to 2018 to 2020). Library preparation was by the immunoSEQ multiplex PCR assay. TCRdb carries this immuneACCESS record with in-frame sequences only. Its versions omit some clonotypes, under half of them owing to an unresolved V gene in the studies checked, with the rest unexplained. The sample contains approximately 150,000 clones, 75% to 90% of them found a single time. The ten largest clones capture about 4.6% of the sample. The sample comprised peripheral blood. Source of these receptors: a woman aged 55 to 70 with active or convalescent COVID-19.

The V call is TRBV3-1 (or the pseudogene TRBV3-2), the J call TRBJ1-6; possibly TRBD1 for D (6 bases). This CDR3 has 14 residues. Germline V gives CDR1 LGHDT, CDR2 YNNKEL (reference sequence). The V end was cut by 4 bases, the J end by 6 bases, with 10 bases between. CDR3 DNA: TGTGCCAGCAGCCCGAGACAGGTTAATTCACCCCTCCACTTT. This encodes CASSPRQVNSPLHF.

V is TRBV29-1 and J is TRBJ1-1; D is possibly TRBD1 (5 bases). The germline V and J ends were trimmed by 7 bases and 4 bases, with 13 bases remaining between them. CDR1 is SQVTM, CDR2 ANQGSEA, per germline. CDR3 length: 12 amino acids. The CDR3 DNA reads TGCAGCGCAGAACCGGGGGGCACTGAAGCTTTCTTT. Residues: CSAEPGGTEAFF.

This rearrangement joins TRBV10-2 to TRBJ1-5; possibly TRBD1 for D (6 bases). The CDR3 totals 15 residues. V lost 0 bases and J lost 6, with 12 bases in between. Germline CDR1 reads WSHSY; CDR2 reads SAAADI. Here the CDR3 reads CASSESGGGSQPQHF. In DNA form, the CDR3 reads TGCGCCAGCAGTGAGTCGGGGGGGGGCTCTCAGCCCCAGCATTTT.

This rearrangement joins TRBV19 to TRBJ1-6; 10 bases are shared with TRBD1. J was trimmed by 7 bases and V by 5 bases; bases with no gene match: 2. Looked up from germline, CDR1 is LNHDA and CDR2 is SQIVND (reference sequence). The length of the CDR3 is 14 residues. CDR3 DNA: TGTGCCAGTAGTGCGGACAGGGGGAATTCACCCCTCCACTTT. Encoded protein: CASSADRGNSPLHF.

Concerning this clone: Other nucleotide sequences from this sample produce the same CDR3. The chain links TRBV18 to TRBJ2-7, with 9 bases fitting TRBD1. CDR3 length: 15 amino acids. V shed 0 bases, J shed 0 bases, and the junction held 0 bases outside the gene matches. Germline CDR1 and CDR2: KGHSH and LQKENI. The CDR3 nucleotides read TGTGCCAGCTCACCACCGGGACAGGGCTCCTACGAGCAGTACTTC. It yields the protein CASSPPGQGSYEQYF.

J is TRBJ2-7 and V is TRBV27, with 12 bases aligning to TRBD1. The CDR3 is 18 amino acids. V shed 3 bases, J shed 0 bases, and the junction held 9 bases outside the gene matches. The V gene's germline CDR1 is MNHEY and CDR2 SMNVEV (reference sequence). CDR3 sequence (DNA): TGTGCCAGCAGTTTTAAAGCCGGGACAGGGGGCTTCTCCTACGAGCAGTACTTC. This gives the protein CASSFKAGTGGFSYEQYF.

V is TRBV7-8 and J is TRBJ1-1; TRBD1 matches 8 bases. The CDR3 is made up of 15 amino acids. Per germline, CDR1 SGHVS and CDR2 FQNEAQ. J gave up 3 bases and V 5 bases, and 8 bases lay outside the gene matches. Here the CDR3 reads CASSPLTGAYTEAFF. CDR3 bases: TGTGCCAGCAGCCCGTTGACAGGGGCCTACACTGAAGCTTTCTTT.

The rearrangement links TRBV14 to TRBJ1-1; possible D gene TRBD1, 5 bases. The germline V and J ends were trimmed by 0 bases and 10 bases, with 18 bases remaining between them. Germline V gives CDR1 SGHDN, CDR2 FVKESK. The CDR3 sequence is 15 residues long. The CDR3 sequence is CASSQDYQGIGSAFF. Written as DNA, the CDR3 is TGTGCCAGCAGCCAAGATTATCAGGGAATAGGTTCAGCTTTCTTT.

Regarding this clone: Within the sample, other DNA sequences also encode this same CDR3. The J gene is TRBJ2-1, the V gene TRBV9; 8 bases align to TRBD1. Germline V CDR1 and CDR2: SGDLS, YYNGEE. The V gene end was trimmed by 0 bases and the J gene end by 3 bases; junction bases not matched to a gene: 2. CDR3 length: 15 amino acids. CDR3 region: CASSVGTGGYNEQFF. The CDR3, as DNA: TGTGCCAGCAGCGTAGGTACAGGGGGCTACAATGAGCAGTTCTTC.

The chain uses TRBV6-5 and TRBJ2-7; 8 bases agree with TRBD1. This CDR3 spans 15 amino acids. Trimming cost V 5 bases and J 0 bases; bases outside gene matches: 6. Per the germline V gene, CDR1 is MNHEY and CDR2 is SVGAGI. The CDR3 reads CASSKDRVGSYEQYF. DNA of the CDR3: TGTGCCAGCAGTAAGGACAGGGTTGGCTCCTACGAGCAGTACTTC.